Each of the 14 T cell receptor beta chains below was sequenced from the same sample in a study of blood T cell repertoires in COVID-19 (dated by TCRdb to 2018 to 2021). The library was generated by the immunoSEQ multiplex PCR assay. What TCRdb holds here is the immuneACCESS table cut down to in-frame rearrangements. Part of the clones is not present; checked against another copy, under half of the missing clones reflect an unresolved V gene, and the others are unexplained. The sample data list about 130,000 clones, and roughly four fifths of these were observed just once. The leading ten clones occupy approximately 18% of the sample. The sequenced sample consisted of peripheral blood. The receptors shown here come from a man aged 30 to 39 with COVID-19, enrolled during active disease.

The V gene is TRBV19, the J gene TRBJ2-7, with a tentative D call TRBD2 (6 bases). CDR1 is LNHDA and CDR2 is SQIVND in the germline V gene (reference sequence). Trimming left V 0 bases short and J 2 bases short, with 11 bases between. This CDR3 has 15 residues. The CDR3 region has the DNA TGTGCCAGTAGTATAGACGGGACTGGCGCCTACGAGCAGTACTTC. Translation: CASSIDGTGAYEQYF.

The J gene is TRBJ2-3, the V gene TRBV2; 10 nucleotides match TRBD2. Germline V lookup: CDR1 SNHLY, CDR2 FYNNEI. With V trimmed by 6 bases and J by 3 bases, 9 bases remained unmatched. The CDR3 is 16 residues long. Written as DNA, the CDR3 is TGTGCCAGCAGCTCCTCTAGCGGGAGTGGAACAGATACGCAGTATTTT. This encodes CASSSSSGSGTDTQYF.

J is TRBJ2-1 and V is TRBV24-1, with TRBD1 matching 10 bases. The ends lost 0 bases at V and 16 bases at J; junction bases unmatched: 11. Germline loops: CDR1 KGHDR, CDR2 SFDVKD. The CDR3 extends over 15 amino acids. CDR3 coding DNA: TGTGCCACCAGTGATTTGTCCCGGGACAGGGGAACTCTCTTCTTC. Translated: CATSDLSRDRGTLFF.

This clone was counted ten times or more. This chain joins TRBV19 and TRBJ2-7; 11 nucleotides match TRBD2. V lost 5 bases and J lost 3; bases outside the gene matches: 3. Germline V gene lookup returns CDR1 LNHDA and CDR2 SQIVND (reference sequence). This CDR3 has 14 amino acids. CDR3 coding DNA: TGTGCCAGTAGTTACGGGACTAGCGGCTACGAGCAGTACTTC. Its protein is CASSYGTSGYEQYF.

This clone has only one observation. This chain joins TRBV28 and TRBJ1-5; a weak D match, TRBD1 (6 bases). Germline CDR1 MDHEN, CDR2 SYDVKM. V shed 3 bases and J shed 0 bases, with 12 bases lying between them. This CDR3 region has 16 residues. The CDR3 reads CASSLRGASSNQPQHF. In DNA form, the CDR3 reads TGTGCCAGCAGTTTGCGGGGGGCCTCTAGCAATCAGCCCCAGCATTTT.

For this clone: This specimen includes other DNA sequences encoding the same CDR3. CDR3 coding DNA: TGTGCCAGCAGTCTAGGGGGCGGCTATGGCTACACCTTC. This sequence encodes CASSLGGGYGYTF. The chain uses TRBV12-3 or TRBV12-4 and TRBJ1-2, with 7 bases matching TRBD1. Germline trimming cut 5 bases from V and 4 bases from J; bases unmatched to any gene: 4. CDR3 size: 13 residues.

The chain is built from TRBV7-2 and TRBJ1-4, with 8 bases identical to TRBD1. CDR3 length equals 15 residues. The V segment lost 1 base and the J segment 8 bases; nucleotides outside the gene matches: 6. CDR1 and CDR2 from the germline V gene are SGHTA and FQGNSA. The CDR3 spells CASSLVAGGDEKLFF. For the CDR3, the DNA is TGTGCCAGCAGCTTAGTAGCAGGGGGCGACGAAAAACTGTTTTTT.

Only a few counts were recorded for this clone. The chain links TRBV6-2 or TRBV6-3 to TRBJ2-7; maybe TRBD2 (6 bases). The CDR3 consists of 15 residues. From germline, CDR1 is MNHEY and CDR2 SVGEGT. V was cut by 5 bases and J by 0 bases, with 14 bases left in between. CDR3: CASSRGLAVSYEQYF. CDR3 coding DNA: TGTGCCAGCAGTCGGGGACTCGCCGTCTCCTACGAGCAGTACTTC.

The CDR3 region is CASSPGGPYGYTF. The DNA for the CDR3 is TGTGCCAGCAGTCCAGGGGGGCCCTATGGCTACACCTTC. The rearrangement joins TRBV7-3 to TRBJ1-2, with 7 bases fitting TRBD1. CDR1 is SGHTA and CDR2 is FQGTGA in the germline V gene. The junction had 5 bases not matched to a gene; V was cut back by 6 bases and J by 4 bases. The CDR3 consists of 13 residues.

The gene calls are TRBV9 and TRBJ2-1; TRBD2 aligns across 10 bases. Germline loops: CDR1 SGDLS, CDR2 YYNGEE. CDR3 length: 14 residues. V was pared by 4 bases and J by 7 bases, with 5 bases of the junction left unmatched. The CDR3 loop is CASSSGLAENEQFF. In DNA, the CDR3 is TGTGCCAGCAGCTCTGGACTAGCGGAAAATGAGCAGTTCTTC.

This chain uses TRBV29-1 with TRBJ2-1, with D tentatively TRBD1 (6 bases). Trimming left V 2 bases short and J 0 bases short, with 8 bases between. CDR3 length: 14 amino acids. Germline V gives CDR1 SQVTM, CDR2 ANQGSEA. CDR3 loop: CSVESRGSYNEQFF. The CDR3 bases are TGCAGCGTTGAATCCAGGGGCTCCTACAATGAGCAGTTCTTC.

The CDR3 DNA follows: TGCGCCAGCAGCCAAGATCTGTCCCTTAATGAAAAACTGTTTTTT. Amino acids: CASSQDLSLNEKLFF. V usage is TRBV4-1 and J usage is TRBJ1-4; no reliable D call. The germline CDR1 and CDR2 sequences are MGHRA and YSYEKL. The CDR3 runs to 15 residues. With 0 bases removed from V and 4 bases from J, the gap between germline ends came to 9 bases.

This chain uses TRBV5-1 with TRBJ2-6, with D possibly being TRBD2 (7 bases). Germline CDR1 SGHRS, CDR2 YFSETQ. The length of the CDR3 is 15 residues. Trimming removed 5 bases from V and 4 bases from J, with 13 bases in between. The CDR3 DNA is TGCGCCAGCAGGGCGGGGGCGGCCGGGGCCAACGTCCTGACTTTC. Protein product: CASRAGAAGANVLTF. The full variable domain, completed using reference TRBV5-1 and TRBJ2-6, is KAGVTQTPRYLIKTRGQQVTLSCSPISGHRSVSWYQQTPGQGLQFLFEYFSETQRNKGNFPGRFSGRQFSNSRSEMNVSTLELGDSALYLCASRAGAAGANVLTFGAGSRLTVL.

This rearrangement joins TRBV28 to TRBJ2-1; D is possibly TRBD1 (8 bases). Germline values: CDR1 MDHEN, CDR2 SYDVKM. The V and J ends lost 4 bases and 6 bases respectively, with 19 bases between them. The CDR3 length is 16 residues. The CDR3 nucleotides are TGTGCCAGCAGTTCACCAGGGGGCGGGGGTGGCAATGAGCAGTTCTTC. Its protein product is CASSSPGGGGGNEQFF.